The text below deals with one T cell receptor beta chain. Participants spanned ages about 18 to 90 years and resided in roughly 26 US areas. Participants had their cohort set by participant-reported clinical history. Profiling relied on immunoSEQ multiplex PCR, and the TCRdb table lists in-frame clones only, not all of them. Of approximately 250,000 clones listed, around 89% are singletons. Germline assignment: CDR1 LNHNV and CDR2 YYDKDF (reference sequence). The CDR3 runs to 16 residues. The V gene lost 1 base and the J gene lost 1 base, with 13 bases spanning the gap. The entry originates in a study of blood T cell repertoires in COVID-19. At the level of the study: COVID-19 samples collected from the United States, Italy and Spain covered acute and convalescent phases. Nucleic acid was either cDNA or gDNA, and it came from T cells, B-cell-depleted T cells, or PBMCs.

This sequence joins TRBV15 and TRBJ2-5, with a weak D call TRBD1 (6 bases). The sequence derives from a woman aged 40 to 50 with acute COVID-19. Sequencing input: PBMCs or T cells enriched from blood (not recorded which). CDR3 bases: TGTGCCACCAGCAGAGGGACAGCAGAGCGCCAAGAGACCCAGTACTTC. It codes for CATSRGTAERQETQYF.